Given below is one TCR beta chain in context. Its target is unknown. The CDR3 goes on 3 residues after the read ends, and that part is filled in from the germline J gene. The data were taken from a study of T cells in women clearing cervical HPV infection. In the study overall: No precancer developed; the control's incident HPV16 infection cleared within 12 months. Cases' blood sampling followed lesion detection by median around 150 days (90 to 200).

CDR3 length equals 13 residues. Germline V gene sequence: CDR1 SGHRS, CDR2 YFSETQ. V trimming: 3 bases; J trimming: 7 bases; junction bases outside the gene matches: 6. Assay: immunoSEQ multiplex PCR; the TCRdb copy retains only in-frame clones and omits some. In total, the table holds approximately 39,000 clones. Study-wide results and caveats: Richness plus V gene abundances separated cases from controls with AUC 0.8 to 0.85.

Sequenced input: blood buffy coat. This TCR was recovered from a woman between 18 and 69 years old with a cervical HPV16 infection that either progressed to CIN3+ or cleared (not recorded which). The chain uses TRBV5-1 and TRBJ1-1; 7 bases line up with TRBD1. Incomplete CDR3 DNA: TGCGCCAGCAGCTCCTCTGACAGGGATGAA. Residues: CASSSSDRDE. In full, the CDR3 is CASSSSDRDEAFF. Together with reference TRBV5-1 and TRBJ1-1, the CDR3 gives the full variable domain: KAGVTQTPRYLIKTRGQQVTLSCSPISGHRSVSWYQQTPGQGLQFLFEYFSETQRNKGNFPGRFSGRQFSNSRSEMNVSTLELGDSALYLCASSSSDRDEAFFGQGTRLTVV.